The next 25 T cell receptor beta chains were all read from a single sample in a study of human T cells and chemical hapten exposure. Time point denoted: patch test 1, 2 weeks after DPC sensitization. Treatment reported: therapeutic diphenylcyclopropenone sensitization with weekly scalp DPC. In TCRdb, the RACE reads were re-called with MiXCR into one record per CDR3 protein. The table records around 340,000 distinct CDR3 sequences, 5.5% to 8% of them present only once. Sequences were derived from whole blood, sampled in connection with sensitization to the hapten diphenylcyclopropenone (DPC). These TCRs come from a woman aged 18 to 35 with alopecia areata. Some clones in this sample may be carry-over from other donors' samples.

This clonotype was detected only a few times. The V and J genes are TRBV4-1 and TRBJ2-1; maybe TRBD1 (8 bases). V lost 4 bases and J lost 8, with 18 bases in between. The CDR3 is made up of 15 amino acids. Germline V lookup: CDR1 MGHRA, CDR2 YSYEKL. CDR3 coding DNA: TGCGCCAGCAGCCCCCCGGACAGGGAGGGCGATGAGCAGTTCTTC. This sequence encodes CASSPPDREGDEQFF.

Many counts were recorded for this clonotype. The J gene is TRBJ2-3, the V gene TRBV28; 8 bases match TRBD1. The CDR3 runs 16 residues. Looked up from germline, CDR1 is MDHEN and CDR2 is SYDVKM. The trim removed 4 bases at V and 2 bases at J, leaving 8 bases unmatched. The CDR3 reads CASSSHTTGATDTQYF. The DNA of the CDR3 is TGTGCCAGCAGTTCTCACACGACAGGGGCCACAGATACGCAGTATTTT.

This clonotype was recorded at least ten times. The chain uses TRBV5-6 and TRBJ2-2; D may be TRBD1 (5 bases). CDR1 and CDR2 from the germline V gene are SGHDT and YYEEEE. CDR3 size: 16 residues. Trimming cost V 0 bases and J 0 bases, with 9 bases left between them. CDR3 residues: CASSLADSTNTGELFF. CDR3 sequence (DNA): TGTGCCAGCAGCTTGGCCGACAGCACGAACACCGGGGAGCTGTTTTTT.

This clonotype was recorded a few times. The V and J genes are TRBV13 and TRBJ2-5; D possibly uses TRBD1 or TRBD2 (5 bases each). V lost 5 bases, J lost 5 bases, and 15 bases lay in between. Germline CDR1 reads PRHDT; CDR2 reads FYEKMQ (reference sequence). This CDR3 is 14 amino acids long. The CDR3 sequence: CASSPGDRWETQYF. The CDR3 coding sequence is TGTGCCAGCAGCCCCGGGGACCGCTGGGAGACCCAGTACTTC.

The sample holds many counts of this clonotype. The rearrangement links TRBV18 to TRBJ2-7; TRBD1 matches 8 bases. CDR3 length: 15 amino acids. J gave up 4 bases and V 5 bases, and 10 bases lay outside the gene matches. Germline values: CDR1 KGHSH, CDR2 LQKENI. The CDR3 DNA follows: TGTGCCAGCTCAAGATCCGGGACAGGTTCTTACGAGCAGTACTTC. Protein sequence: CASSRSGTGSYEQYF. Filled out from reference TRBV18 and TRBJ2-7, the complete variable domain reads NAGVMQNPRHLVRRRGQEARLRCSPMKGHSHVYWYRQLPEEGLKFMVYLQKENIIDESGMPKERFSAEFPKEGPSILRIQQVVRGDSAAYFCASSRSGTGSYEQYFGPGTRLTVT.

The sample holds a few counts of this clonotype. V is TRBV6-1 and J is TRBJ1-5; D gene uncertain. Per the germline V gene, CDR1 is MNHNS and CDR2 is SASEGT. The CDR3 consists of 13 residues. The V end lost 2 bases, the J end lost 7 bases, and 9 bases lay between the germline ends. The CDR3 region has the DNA TGTGCCAGCAGTGAAACAGCGTTCCAGCCCCAGCATTTT. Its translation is CASSETAFQPQHF.

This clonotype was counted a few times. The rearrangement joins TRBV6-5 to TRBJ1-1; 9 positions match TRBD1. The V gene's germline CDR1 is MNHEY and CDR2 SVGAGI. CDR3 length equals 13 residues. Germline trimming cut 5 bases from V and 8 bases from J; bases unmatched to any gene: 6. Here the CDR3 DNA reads TGTGCCAGCAGTACCCGGACAGGGGAGGAAGCTTTCTTT. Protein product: CASSTRTGEEAFF.

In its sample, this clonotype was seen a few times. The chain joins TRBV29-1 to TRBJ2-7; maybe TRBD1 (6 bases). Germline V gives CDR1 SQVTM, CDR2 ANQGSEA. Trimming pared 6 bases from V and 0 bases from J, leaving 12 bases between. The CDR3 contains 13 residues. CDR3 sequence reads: CSVDQGSSYEQYF. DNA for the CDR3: TGCAGCGTCGACCAGGGGTCCTCCTACGAGCAGTACTTC.

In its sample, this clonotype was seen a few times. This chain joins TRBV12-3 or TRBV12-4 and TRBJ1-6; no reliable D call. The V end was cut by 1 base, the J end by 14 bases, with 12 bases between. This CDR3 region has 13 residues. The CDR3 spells CASSLGPAGALHF. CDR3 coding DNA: TGTGCCAGCAGTTTAGGGCCCGCAGGCGCCCTCCACTTT.

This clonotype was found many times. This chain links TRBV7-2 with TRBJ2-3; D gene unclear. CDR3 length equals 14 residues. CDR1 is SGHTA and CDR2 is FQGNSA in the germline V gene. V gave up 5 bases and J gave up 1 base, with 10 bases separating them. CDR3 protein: CASSPREGTDTQYF. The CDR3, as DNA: TGTGCCAGCAGCCCGCGAGAGGGCACAGATACGCAGTATTTT.

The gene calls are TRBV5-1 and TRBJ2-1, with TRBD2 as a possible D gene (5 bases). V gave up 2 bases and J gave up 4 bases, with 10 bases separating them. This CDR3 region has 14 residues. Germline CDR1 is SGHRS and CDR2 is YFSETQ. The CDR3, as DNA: TGCGCCAGCAGCTTCCGGGAACGATACAATGAGCAGTTCTTC. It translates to CASSFRERYNEQFF.

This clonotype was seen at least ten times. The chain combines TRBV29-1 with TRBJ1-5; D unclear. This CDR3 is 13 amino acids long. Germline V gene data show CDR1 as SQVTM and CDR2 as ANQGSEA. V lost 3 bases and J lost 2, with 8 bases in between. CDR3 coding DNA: TGCAGCGTTGAGGACGGCCGCAATCAGCCCCAGCATTTT. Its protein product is CSVEDGRNQPQHF.

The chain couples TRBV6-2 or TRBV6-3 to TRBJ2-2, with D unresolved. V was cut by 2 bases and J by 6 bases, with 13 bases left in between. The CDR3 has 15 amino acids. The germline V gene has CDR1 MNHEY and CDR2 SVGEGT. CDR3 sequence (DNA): TGTGCCAGCAGTTACGGGCTATTCCCAGCCGGGGAGCTGTTTTTT. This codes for CASSYGLFPAGELFF.

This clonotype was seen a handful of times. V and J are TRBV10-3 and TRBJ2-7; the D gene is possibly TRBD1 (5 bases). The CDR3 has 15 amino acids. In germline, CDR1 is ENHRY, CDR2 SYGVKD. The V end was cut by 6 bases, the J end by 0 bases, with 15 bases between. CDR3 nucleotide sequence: TGTGCCATCAGCTCTGACAGCCTCAGCTCCTACGAGCAGTACTTC. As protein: CAISSDSLSSYEQYF.

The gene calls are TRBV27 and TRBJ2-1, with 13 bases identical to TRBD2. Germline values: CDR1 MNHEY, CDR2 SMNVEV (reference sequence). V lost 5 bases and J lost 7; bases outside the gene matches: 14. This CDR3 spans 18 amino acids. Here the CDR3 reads CASSTADLLAGGRNEQFF. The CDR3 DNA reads TGTGCCAGCAGTACGGCGGATTTACTAGCGGGGGGGCGGAATGAGCAGTTCTTC.

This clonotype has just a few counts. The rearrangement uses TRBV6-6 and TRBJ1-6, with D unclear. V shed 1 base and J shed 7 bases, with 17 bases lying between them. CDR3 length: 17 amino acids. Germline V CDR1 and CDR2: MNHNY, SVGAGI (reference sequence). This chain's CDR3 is CASSYWAMAGPNSPLHF. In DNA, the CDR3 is TGTGCCAGCAGTTACTGGGCCATGGCAGGACCAAATTCACCCCTCCACTTT.

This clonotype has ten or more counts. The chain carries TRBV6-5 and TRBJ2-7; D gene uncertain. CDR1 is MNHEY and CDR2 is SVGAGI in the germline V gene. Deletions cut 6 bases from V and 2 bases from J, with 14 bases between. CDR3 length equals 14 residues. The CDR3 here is CASRLTDGAYEQYF. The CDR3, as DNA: TGTGCCAGCAGGTTAACGGACGGAGCCTACGAGCAGTACTTC.

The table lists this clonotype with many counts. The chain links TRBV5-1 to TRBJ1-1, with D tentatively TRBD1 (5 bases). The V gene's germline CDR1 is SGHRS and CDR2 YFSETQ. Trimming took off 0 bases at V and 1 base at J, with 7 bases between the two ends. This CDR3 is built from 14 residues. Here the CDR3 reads CASSLVTGNTEAFF. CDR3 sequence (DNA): TGCGCCAGCAGCTTGGTCACAGGGAACACTGAAGCTTTCTTT.

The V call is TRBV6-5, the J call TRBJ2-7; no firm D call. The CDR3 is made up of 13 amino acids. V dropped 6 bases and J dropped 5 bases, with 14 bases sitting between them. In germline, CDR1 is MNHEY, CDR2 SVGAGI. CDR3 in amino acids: CASRQTRRDEQYF. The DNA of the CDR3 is TGTGCCAGCAGGCAGACCCGTCGCGACGAGCAGTACTTC.

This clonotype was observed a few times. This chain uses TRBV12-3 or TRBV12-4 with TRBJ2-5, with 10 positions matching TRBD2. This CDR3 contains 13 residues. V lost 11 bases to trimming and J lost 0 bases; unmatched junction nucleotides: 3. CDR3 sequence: CASAGGDQETQYF. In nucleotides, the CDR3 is TGTGCCTCAGCGGGGGGGGACCAAGAGACCCAGTACTTC.

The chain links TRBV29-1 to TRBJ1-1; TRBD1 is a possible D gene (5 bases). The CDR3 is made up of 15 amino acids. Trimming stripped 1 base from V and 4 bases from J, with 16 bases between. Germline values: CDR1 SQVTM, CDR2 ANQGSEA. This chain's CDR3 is CSVEAMQGPSTEAFF. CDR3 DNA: TGCAGCGTTGAAGCCATGCAGGGCCCGAGCACTGAAGCTTTCTTT. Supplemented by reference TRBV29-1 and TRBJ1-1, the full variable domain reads SAVISQKPSRDICQRGTSLTIQCQVDSQVTMMFWYRQQPGQSLTLIATANQGSEATYESGFVIDKFPISRPNLTFSTLTVSNMSPEDSSIYLCSVEAMQGPSTEAFFGQGTRLTVV.

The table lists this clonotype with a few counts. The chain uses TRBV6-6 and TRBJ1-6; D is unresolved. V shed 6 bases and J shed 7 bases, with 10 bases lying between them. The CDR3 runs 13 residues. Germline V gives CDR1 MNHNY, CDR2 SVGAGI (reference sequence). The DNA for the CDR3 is TGTGCCAGCAGGCAAAACCTCAATTCACCCCTCCACTTT. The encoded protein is CASRQNLNSPLHF.

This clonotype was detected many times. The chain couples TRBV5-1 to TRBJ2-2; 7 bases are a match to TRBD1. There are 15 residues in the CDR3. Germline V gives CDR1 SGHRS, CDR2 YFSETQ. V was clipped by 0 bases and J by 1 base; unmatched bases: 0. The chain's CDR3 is CASSLGQGNTGELFF. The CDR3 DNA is TGCGCCAGCAGCTTGGGACAGGGGAACACCGGGGAGCTGTTTTTT. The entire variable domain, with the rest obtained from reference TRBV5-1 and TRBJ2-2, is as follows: KAGVTQTPRYLIKTRGQQVTLSCSPISGHRSVSWYQQTPGQGLQFLFEYFSETQRNKGNFPGRFSGRQFSNSRSEMNVSTLELGDSALYLCASSLGQGNTGELFFGEGSRLTVL.

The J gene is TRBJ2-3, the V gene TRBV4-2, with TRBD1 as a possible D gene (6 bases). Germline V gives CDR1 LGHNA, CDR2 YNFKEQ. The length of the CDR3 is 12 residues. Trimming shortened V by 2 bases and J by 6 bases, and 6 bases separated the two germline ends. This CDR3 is CASSQQGDTQYF. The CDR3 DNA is TGTGCCAGCAGCCAACAGGGGGATACGCAGTATTTT.

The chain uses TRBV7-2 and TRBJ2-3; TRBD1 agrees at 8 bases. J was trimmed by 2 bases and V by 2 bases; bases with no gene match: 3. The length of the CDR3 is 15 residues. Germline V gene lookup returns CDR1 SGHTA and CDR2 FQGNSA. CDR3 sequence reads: CASSLSRGLTDTQYF. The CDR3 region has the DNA TGTGCCAGCAGCTTATCCAGGGGGCTCACAGATACGCAGTATTTT.